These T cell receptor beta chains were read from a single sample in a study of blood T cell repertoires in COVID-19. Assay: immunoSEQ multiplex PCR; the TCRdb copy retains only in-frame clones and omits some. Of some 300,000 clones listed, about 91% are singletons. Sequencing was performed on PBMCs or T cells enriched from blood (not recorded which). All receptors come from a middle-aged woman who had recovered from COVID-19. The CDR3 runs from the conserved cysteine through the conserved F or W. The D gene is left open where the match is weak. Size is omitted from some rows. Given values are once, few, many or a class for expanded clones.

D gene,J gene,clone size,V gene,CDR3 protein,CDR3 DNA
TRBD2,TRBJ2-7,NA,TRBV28,CASSLASGSPPYEQYF,TGTGCCAGCAGTTTGGCTAGCGGGTCCCCACCCTACGAGCAGTACTTC
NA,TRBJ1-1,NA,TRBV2,CASSGLKNTEAFF,TGTGCCAGCAGTGGACTAAAGAACACTGAAGCTTTCTTT
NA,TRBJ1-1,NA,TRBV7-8,CASSSGVTEAFF,TGTGCCAGCAGCTCAGGGGTCACTGAAGCTTTCTTT
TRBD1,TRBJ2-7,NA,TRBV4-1,CASSASGTGDYEQYF,TGCGCCAGCAGTGCTTCCGGGACAGGGGACTACGAGCAGTACTTC
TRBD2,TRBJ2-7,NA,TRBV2,CASSKQRELYEQYF,TGTGCCAGCAGCAAGCAGCGGGAGCTCTACGAGCAGTACTTC
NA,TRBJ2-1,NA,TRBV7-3,CASSPLGPNEQFF,TGTGCCAGCAGCCCGCTAGGTCCCAATGAGCAGTTCTTC
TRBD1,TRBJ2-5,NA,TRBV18,CASSAGTGEGETQYF,TGTGCCAGCTCAGCAGGGACAGGGGAAGGGGAGACCCAGTACTTC
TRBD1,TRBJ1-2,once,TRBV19,CASSFPTGEVYGYTF,TGTGCCAGTAGTTTCCCGACAGGGGAGGTCTATGGCTACACCTTC
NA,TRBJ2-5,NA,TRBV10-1,CASSDGGPQETQYF,TGCGCCAGCAGTGACGGCGGGCCCCAAGAGACCCAGTACTTC
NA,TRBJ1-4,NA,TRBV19,CASTRGMATNEKLFF,TGTGCCAGTACGCGCGGGATGGCAACTAATGAAAAACTGTTTTTT
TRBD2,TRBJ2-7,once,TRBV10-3,CAISDTGTSGRTNEQYF,TGTGCCATCAGTGACACCGGGACTAGCGGGAGGACCAACGAGCAGTACTTC
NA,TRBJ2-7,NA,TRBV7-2,CASSLDGSTLEQYF,TGTGCCAGCAGCTTAGACGGGAGTACGTTGGAGCAGTACTTC
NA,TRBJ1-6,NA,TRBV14,CASTRLPGTYNSPLHF,TGTGCCAGCACCCGCCTCCCAGGGACCTATAATTCACCCCTCCACTTT
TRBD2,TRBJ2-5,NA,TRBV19,CASSIGGRLAGVETQYF,TGTGCCAGTAGTATAGGCGGGAGACTAGCGGGGGTAGAGACCCAGTACTTC
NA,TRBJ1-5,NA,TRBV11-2,CASSFAGQPQHF,TGTGCCAGCAGCTTCGCAGGGCAGCCCCAGCATTTT
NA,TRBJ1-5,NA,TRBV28,CASTVGGRISNQPQHF,TGTGCCAGCACCGTAGGGGGACGGATTAGCAATCAGCCCCAGCATTTT
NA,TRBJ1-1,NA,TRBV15,CATSTRQNTEAFF,TGTGCCACCAGCACACGACAGAACACTGAAGCTTTCTTT
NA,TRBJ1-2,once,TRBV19,CASSHRDSQSQFYGYTF,TGTGCCAGTAGTCACAGGGATTCCCAATCCCAATTCTATGGCTACACCTTC
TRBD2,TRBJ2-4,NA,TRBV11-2,CASSSLSGGVLAKNIQYF,TGTGCCAGCAGCTCCCTTAGCGGGGGGGTTCTAGCCAAAAACATTCAGTACTTC
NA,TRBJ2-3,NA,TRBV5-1,CASSLEPFGTDTQYF,TGCGCCAGCAGCTTGGAGCCGTTCGGCACAGATACGCAGTATTTT
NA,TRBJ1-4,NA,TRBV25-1,CASSESGFNEKLFF,TGTGCCAGCAGTGAATCGGGGTTTAATGAAAAACTGTTTTTT
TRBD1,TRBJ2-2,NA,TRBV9,CASSGQGAHGELFF,TGTGCCAGCTCGGGACAGGGGGCTCACGGGGAGCTGTTTTTT
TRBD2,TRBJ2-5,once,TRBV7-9,CASSLDPQLAEETQYF,TGTGCCAGCAGCTTAGATCCCCAACTAGCGGAAGAGACCCAGTACTTC
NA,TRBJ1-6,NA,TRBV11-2,CASSLEPANNSPLHF,TGTGCCAGCAGCTTAGAACCTGCGAATAATTCACCCCTCCACTTT
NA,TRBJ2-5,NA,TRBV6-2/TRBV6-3,CASSPTRVGETQYF,TGTGCCAGCAGCCCAACTAGGGTAGGAGAGACCCAGTACTTC
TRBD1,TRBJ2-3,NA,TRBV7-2,CASSFDRGVTDTQYF,TGTGCCAGCAGCTTTGACAGGGGGGTGACAGATACGCAGTATTTT
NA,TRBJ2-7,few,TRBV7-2,CASSFGADYEQYF,TGTGCCAGCAGCTTCGGAGCGGACTACGAGCAGTACTTC
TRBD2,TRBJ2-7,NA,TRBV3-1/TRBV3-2,CASSQYLLSSGRSGYEQYF,TGTGCCAGCAGCCAATACCTTCTTTCTAGCGGGAGGTCCGGATACGAGCAGTACTTC
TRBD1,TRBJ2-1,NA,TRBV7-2,CASSSRDRSYNEQFF,TGTGCCAGCAGCTCGAGGGACAGATCCTACAATGAGCAGTTCTTC
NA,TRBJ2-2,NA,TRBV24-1,CATSERYTGELFF,TGTGCCACCAGTGAGAGATACACCGGGGAGCTGTTTTTT
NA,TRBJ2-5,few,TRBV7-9,CASSERKQETQYF,TGTGCCAGCAGCGAGCGGAAACAAGAGACCCAGTACTTC
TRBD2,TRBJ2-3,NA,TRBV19,CASSIVTSGSDTQYF,TGTGCCAGTAGTATCGTGACTAGCGGGTCAGATACGCAGTATTTT
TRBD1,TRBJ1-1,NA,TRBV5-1,CASSPQGGGTEAFF,TGCGCCAGCAGCCCACAGGGGGGAGGCACTGAAGCTTTCTTT
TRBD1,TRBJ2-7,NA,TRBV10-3,CAISDPDRGALAYEQYF,TGTGCCATCAGTGACCCAGACAGGGGGGCCTTGGCCTACGAGCAGTACTTC
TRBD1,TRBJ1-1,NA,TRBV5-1,CASSPTGDTEAFF,TGCGCCAGCAGTCCCACAGGGGACACTGAAGCTTTCTTT
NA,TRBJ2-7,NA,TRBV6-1,CASSEPGSGTRYEQYF,TGTGCCAGCAGTGAGCCTGGGTCGGGGACTCGCTACGAGCAGTACTTC
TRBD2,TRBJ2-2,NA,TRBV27,CASSLSGGGNTGELFF,TGTGCCAGCAGTTTATCGGGCGGGGGGAACACCGGGGAGCTGTTTTTT
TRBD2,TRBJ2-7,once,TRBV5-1,CASSFSGVSYEQYF,TGCGCCAGCAGCTTTAGCGGGGTTTCCTACGAGCAGTACTTC
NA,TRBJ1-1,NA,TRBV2,CASRAQGNTEAFF,TGTGCCAGCAGGGCGCAGGGTAACACTGAAGCTTTCTTT
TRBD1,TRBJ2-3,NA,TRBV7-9,CASSLGQGVGDTQYF,TGTGCCAGCAGCTTAGGTCAGGGGGTTGGAGATACGCAGTATTTT
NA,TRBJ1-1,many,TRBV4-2,CASSRHRDTEAFF,TGTGCCAGCAGCCGCCACAGAGACACTGAAGCTTTCTTT
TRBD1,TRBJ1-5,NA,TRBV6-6,CASSPNAGQGAIQPQHF,TGTGCCAGCAGTCCTAATGCGGGACAGGGGGCTATTCAGCCCCAGCATTTT
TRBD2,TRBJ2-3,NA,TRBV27,CASSLILAGSRTDTQYF,TGTGCCAGCAGTTTAATACTAGCGGGTTCACGCACAGATACGCAGTATTTT
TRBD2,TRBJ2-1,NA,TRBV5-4,CASSLGSGGTRSQFF,TGTGCCAGCAGCTTGGGGAGCGGGGGGACCCGTTCGCAGTTCTTC
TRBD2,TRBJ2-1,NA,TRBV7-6,CASSLVAGGPNEQFF,TGTGCCAGCAGCTTAGTAGCGGGGGGGCCCAATGAGCAGTTCTTC
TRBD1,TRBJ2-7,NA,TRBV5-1,CASSFPGTGVSEQYF,TGCGCCAGCAGCTTTCCCGGGACAGGGGTGTCCGAGCAGTACTTC
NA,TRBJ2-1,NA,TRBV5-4,CASSFRVGNEQFF,TGTGCCAGCAGCTTCAGGGTCGGAAATGAGCAGTTCTTC
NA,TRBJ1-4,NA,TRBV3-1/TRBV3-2,CASSPTGTKLFF,TGTGCCAGCAGCCCGACGGGAACCAAACTGTTTTTT
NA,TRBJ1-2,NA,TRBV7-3,CASSLFAGVGYTF,TGTGCCAGCAGCTTATTCGCGGGGGTAGGCTACACCTTC
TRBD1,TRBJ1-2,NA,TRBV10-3,CAISWGQGASNNGYTF,TGTGCCATCAGTTGGGGACAGGGGGCCTCTAACAATGGCTACACCTTC
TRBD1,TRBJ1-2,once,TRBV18,CASSPGQGDGYTF,TGTGCCAGCTCACCGGGACAGGGAGATGGCTACACCTTC
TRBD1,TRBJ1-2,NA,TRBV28,CASSPDREVHGYTF,TGTGCCAGCAGTCCCGACAGGGAGGTCCATGGCTACACCTTC
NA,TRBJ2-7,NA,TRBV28,CASSLNQGHSYEQYF,TGTGCCAGCAGTTTAAATCAGGGGCATTCCTACGAGCAGTACTTC
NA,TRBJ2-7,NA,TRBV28,CASSPWQGYEQYF,TGTGCCAGCAGTCCATGGCAGGGCTACGAGCAGTACTTC
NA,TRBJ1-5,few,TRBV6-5,CASGTMSNQPQHF,TGTGCCAGCGGTACAATGAGCAATCAGCCCCAGCATTTT
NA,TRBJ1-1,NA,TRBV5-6,CASRGSGGATEAFF,TGTGCCAGCAGGGGGTCGGGGGGCGCGACTGAAGCTTTCTTT
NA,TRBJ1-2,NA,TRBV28,CASSPGVTPNYGYTF,TGTGCCAGCAGTCCGGGAGTTACCCCTAACTATGGCTACACCTTC
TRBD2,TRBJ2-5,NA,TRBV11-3,CASSRGLAGETQYF,TGTGCCAGCAGCCGGGGACTAGCCGGGGAGACCCAGTACTTC
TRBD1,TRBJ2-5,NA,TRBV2,CASKVTGTVETQYF,TGTGCCAGCAAGGTGACCGGGACAGTGGAGACCCAGTACTTC